The 10 T cell receptor beta chains below all came from one sample that was sequenced in a study of lymphopenia after photon versus proton radiotherapy. The data were produced by immunoSEQ multiplex PCR, yet TCRdb's version contains in-frame clones alone and is incomplete. The sample yields approximately 170,000 clones, 88% seen once. The sequences come from peripheral blood, collected from a patient treated with photon-based radiotherapy. The receptors shown here come from a man in his fifties with gastric cancer.

V gene TRBV19 combines with J gene TRBJ2-3; D is uncertain. V lost 3 bases, J lost 2 bases, and 18 bases lay in between. The CDR3 is 17 residues long. Germline-derived CDR1 and CDR2 are LNHDA and SQIVND (reference sequence). This CDR3 reads CASSIGAPKAFTDTQYF. In nucleotides, the CDR3 is TGTGCCAGTAGTATTGGTGCCCCAAAGGCATTCACAGATACGCAGTATTTT.

The DNA of the CDR3 is TGTGCCAGCCCCCCGGGACAGGGAACGTGGGACACTGAAGCTTTCTTT. Its translation is CASPPGQGTWDTEAFF. The chain is built from TRBV28 and TRBJ1-1; 9 nucleotides align to TRBD1. V trimming: 8 bases; J trimming: 3 bases; junction bases outside the gene matches: 13. CDR1 is MDHEN, CDR2 SYDVKM, per germline. The CDR3 covers 16 residues. The whole variable domain, filled in from reference TRBV28 and TRBJ1-1, reads DVKVTQSSRYLVKRTGEKVFLECVQDMDHENMFWYRQDPGLGLRLIYFSYDVKMKEKGDIPEGYSVSREKKERFSLILESASTNQTSMYLCASPPGQGTWDTEAFFGQGTRLTVV.

The genes are TRBV7-9 and TRBJ2-2; the D is unclear. The CDR3 has 16 residues. V shed 4 bases and J shed 2 bases, with 14 bases lying between them. The germline gives CDR1 SEHNR, CDR2 FQNEAQ (reference sequence). The CDR3 region is CASSSRAQANTGELFF. The CDR3 DNA sequence: TGTGCCAGCAGCTCCCGGGCTCAGGCCAACACCGGGGAGCTGTTTTTT.

This clone was observed at least ten times. The J gene is TRBJ1-4, the V gene TRBV19; 8 bases are shared with TRBD1. J was trimmed by 8 bases and V by 2 bases; bases with no gene match: 4. The CDR3 loop spans 14 amino acids. Germline CDR1 and CDR2: LNHDA and SQIVND (reference sequence). Here the CDR3 reads CASSIRQGNEKLFF. CDR3 DNA sequence: TGTGCCAGTAGTATAAGACAGGGGAACGAAAAACTGTTTTTT.

The J gene is TRBJ1-4, the V gene TRBV5-6; TRBD1 matches at 8 bases. Germline-derived CDR1 and CDR2 are SGHDT and YYEEEE. CDR3 length: 14 amino acids. V lost 4 bases, J lost 8 bases, and 7 bases stayed unmatched. CDR3 residues: CASSAQGVVEKLFF. Here the CDR3 DNA reads TGTGCCAGCAGCGCACAGGGGGTAGTCGAAAAACTGTTTTTT.

The chain couples TRBV19 to TRBJ2-2; no firm D call. CDR1 LNHDA and CDR2 SQIVND come from the germline V gene (reference sequence). The CDR3 is 16 residues long. V was trimmed by 4 bases and J by 4 bases, leaving 16 bases between them. CDR3 sequence: CASSTPAGPGTGELFF. For the CDR3, the DNA is TGTGCCAGTAGTACGCCCGCTGGCCCGGGCACCGGGGAGCTGTTTTTT. Based on the CDR3 plus reference TRBV19 and TRBJ2-2, the full variable domain is DGGITQSPKYLFRKEGQNVTLSCEQNLNHDAMYWYRQDPGQGLRLIYYSQIVNDFQKGDIAEGYSVSREKKESFPLTVTSAQKNPTAFYLCASSTPAGPGTGELFFGEGSRLTVL.

The rearrangement uses TRBV15 and TRBJ1-3; D remains ambiguous. The CDR3 spans 14 residues. Trimming left V 3 bases short and J 4 bases short, with 10 bases between. Germline values: CDR1 LNHNV, CDR2 YYDKDF (reference sequence). The CDR3 DNA reads as TGTGCCACCAGCAGGTCCCTTCAGGGAAACACCATATATTTT. Its translation: CATSRSLQGNTIYF.

V usage is TRBV29-1 and J usage is TRBJ2-3; 13 nucleotides match TRBD2. Germline V gene data show CDR1 as SQVTM and CDR2 as ANQGSEA. Losses at the gene ends were 4 bases for V and 0 bases for J; bases not matched to a gene: 4. The CDR3 has 16 residues. This CDR3 reads CSVGGTSGISTDTQYF. The DNA for the CDR3 is TGCAGCGTTGGAGGGACTAGCGGGATAAGCACAGATACGCAGTATTTT.

V usage is TRBV15 and J usage is TRBJ1-5, with a tentative D call TRBD1 (5 bases). This CDR3 is built from 17 residues. Germline CDR1 is LNHNV and CDR2 is YYDKDF (reference sequence). Trimming removed 1 base at V and 0 bases at J, with 13 bases between. This CDR3 reads CATSRVGGFHSNQPQHF. The CDR3 nucleotides read TGTGCCACCAGCAGAGTCGGGGGTTTCCATAGCAATCAGCCCCAGCATTTT. Filled out from reference TRBV15 and TRBJ1-5, the complete variable domain reads DAMVIQNPRYQVTQFGKPVTLSCSQTLNHNVMYWYQQKSSQAPKLLFHYYDKDFNNEADTPDNFQSRRPNTSFCFLDIRSPGLGDTAMYLCATSRVGGFHSNQPQHFGDGTRLSIL.

The chain couples TRBV7-9 to TRBJ2-5; 11 bases match TRBD2. V shed 5 bases and J 4 bases; nucleotides not matched to a gene: 6. Germline V gene sequence: CDR1 SEHNR, CDR2 FQNEAQ (reference sequence). The CDR3 is 15 residues long. The CDR3 loop is CASSPGTSGRETQYF. In nucleotides, the CDR3 is TGTGCCAGCAGCCCCGGGACTAGCGGTAGAGAGACCCAGTACTTC.